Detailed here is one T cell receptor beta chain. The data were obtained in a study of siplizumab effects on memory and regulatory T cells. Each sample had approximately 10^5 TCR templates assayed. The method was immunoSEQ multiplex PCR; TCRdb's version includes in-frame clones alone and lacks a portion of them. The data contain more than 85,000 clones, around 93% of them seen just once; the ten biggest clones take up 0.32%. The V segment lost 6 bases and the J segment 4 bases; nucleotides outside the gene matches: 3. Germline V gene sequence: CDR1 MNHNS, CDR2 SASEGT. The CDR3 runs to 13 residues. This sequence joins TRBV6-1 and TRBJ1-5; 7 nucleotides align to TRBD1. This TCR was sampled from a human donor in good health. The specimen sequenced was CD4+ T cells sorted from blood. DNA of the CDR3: TGTGCCAGCAGAGCACAGGGGAATCAGCCCCAGCATTTT. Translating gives CASRAQGNQPQHF.